This T cell receptor (beta chain) came from a study of cytomegalovirus exposure and HLA in healthy donors. V dropped 1 base and J dropped 9 bases, with 7 bases sitting between them. The CDR3 is 13 residues long. Germline loops: CDR1 SGHTA, CDR2 FQGNSA. The PCR contained 60 Vbeta and 13 Jbeta primers. In the original workflow: In a later analysis, some 80 million unique TCR beta chains included roughly 11 million shared by two or more donors. The repertoire was sequenced with immunoSEQ multiplex PCR; TCRdb's copy has only in-frame clones and lacks some. Clone size and the V and J calls come from that table; the DNA yielded D and trimming. The profile shows more than 130,000 clones, about 79% of them singletons. Findings of the study overall: TCR beta chains associated with HLA were, in a later analysis, more clonally expanded than equally common others. An analysis was carried out later, and it reportedly showed fewer N-insertions in an Asian-associated ancestry cluster than the 666-donor mean.

With respect to this clone: Antigen: not known.

Material for sequencing was PBMCs. The V gene is TRBV7-2, the J gene TRBJ1-6; the D is unclear. This clonotype was sampled from a middle-aged man in good health and CMV-seropositive. CDR3 region: CASSLGHISPLHF. The CDR3 DNA reads as TGTGCCAGCAGCTTAGGCCACATTTCACCCCTCCACTTT.